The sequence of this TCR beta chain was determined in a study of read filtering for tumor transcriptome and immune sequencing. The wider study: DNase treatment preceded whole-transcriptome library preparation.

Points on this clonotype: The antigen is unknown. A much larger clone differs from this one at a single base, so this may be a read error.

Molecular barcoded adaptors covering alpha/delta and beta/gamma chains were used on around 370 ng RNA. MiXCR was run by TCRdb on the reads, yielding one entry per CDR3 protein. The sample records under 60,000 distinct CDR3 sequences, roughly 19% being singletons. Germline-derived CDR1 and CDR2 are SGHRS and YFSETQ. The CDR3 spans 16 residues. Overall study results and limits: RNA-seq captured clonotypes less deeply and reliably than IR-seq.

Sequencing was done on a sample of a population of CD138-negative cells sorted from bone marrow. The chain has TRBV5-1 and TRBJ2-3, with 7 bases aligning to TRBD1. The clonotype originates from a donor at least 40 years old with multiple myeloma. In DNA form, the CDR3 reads TGCGCCAGCAGCCGTGATACAGGGGCCTTCACAGATACGCAGTGTTTT. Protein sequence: CASSRDTGAFTDTQCF. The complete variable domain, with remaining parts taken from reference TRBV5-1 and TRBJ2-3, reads KAGVTQTPRYLIKTRGQQVTLSCSPISGHRSVSWYQQTPGQGLQFLFEYFSETQRNKGNFPGRFSGRQFSNSRSEMNVSTLELGDSALYLCASSRDTGAFTDTQCFGPGTRLTVL.